This T cell receptor beta chain is from a study of T cell clones after liver transplantation. V dropped 6 bases and J dropped 8; count of bases not matched to a gene: 18. CDR1 KGHSH and CDR2 LQKENI come from the germline V gene. The CDR3 is 18 residues long. Repertoires were generated with immunoSEQ multiplex PCR, while TCRdb's copy carries only in-frame clones and drops some. Seen here are about 85,000 clones, roughly 80% observed once, and the top ten hold approximately 0.47%. CD3+CD4+ and CD3+CD8+ cells were FACS-sorted from thawed unstimulated PBMCs. The TCR sequence derives from a human patient who received a liver transplant. The graft donor may have given rise to some T cells. This specimen was CD4+ T cells from blood, taken almost 47 months after liver transplant. This rearrangement joins TRBV18 to TRBJ2-1; 11 bases line up with TRBD2. The CDR3 sequence is CASSQSLRSGTSGDEQFF. The CDR3, as DNA: TGTGCCAGCTCTCAGAGTCTCAGGTCCGGGACTAGCGGCGATGAGCAGTTCTTC.